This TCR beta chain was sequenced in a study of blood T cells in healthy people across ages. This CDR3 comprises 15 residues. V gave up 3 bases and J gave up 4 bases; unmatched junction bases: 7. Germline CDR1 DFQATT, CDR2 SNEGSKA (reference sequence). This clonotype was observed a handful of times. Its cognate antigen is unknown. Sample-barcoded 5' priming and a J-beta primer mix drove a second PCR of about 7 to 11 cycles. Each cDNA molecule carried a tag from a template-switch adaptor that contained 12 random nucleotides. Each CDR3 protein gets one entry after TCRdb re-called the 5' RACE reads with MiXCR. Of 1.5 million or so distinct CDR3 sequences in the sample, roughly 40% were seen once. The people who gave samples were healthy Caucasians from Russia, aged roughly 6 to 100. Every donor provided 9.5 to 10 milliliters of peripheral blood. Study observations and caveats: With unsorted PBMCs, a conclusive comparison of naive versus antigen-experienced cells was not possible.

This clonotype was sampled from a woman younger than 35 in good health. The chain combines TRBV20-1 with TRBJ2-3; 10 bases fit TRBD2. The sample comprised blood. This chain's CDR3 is CSASLPSGSADTQYF. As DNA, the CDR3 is TGCAGTGCTAGTTTGCCTAGCGGGAGCGCAGATACGCAGTATTTT.